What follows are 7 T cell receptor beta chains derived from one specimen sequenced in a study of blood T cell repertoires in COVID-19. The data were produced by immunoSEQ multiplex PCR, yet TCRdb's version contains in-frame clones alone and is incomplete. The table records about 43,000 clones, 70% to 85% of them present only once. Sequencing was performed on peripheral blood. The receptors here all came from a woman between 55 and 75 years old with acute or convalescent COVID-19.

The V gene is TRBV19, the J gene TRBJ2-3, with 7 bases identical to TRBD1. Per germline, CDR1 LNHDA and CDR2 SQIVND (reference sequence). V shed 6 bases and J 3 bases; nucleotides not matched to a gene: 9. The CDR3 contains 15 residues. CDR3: CASRKGSGQTDTQYF. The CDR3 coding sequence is TGTGCCAGTAGGAAGGGCTCGGGACAGACAGATACGCAGTATTTT.

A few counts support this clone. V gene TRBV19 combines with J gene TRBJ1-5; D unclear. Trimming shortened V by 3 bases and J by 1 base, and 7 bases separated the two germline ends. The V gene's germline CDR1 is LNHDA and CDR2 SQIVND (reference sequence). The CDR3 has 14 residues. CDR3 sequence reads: CASSITGSNQPQHF. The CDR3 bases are TGTGCCAGTAGTATTACGGGGAGCAATCAGCCCCAGCATTTT.

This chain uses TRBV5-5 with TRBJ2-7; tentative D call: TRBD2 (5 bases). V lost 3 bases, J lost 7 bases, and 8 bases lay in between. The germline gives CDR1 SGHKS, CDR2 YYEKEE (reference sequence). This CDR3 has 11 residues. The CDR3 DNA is TGTGCCAGCAGCTACACTAGGGAGCAGTACTTC. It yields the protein CASSYTREQYF.

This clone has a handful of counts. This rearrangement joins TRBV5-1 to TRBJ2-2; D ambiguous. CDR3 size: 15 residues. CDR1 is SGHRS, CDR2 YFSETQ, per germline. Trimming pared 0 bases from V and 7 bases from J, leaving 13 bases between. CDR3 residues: CASSLVLSTGGELFF. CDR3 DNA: TGCGCCAGCAGCTTGGTGCTCAGTACGGGCGGGGAGCTGTTTTTT. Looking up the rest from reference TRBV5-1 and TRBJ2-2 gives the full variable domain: KAGVTQTPRYLIKTRGQQVTLSCSPISGHRSVSWYQQTPGQGLQFLFEYFSETQRNKGNFPGRFSGRQFSNSRSEMNVSTLELGDSALYLCASSLVLSTGGELFFGEGSRLTVL.

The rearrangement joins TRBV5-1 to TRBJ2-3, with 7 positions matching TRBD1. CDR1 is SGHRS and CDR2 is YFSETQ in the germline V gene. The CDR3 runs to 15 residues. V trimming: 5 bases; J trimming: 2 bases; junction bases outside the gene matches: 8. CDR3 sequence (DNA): TGCGCCAGCAGAGCGACAGGGATCGCCACAGATACGCAGTATTTT. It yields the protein CASRATGIATDTQYF.

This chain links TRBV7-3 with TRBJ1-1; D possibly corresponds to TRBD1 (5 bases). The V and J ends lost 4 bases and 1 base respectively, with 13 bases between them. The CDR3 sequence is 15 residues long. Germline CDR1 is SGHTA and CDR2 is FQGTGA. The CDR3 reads CASSSYGGSNTEAFF. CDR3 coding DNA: TGTGCCAGCAGCTCGTACGGGGGTTCGAACACTGAAGCTTTCTTT.

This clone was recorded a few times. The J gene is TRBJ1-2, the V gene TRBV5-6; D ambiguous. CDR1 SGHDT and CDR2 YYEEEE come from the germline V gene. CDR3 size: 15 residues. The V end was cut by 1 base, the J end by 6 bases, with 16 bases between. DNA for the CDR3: TGTGCCAGCAGCTTGAAAGCCCGCGTGTTGAATGGCTACACCTTC. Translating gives CASSLKARVLNGYTF.